The 31 T cell receptor beta chains listed next were all sequenced from one sample in a study of graft-versus-host responses after intestinal transplantation. Assay used: immunoSEQ multiplex PCR; TCRdb lists only in-frame clones, some missing. The sample includes tens of thousands of clones, around four fifths seen only once; the top ten take roughly 3.6%. The source was PBMCs, collected 1,000 to 1,200 days after transplant. These receptors originate from a human patient who received an intestinal transplant, so some T cells may come from the graft donor.

The chain carries TRBV28 and TRBJ2-7, with TRBD2 matching 8 bases. Germline lookup yields CDR1 MDHEN and CDR2 SYDVKM. V lost 4 bases, J lost 3 bases, and 20 bases stayed unmatched. CDR3 length: 19 residues. The CDR3 is CASSSGWLAGLHRSYEQYF. CDR3 in DNA: TGTGCCAGCAGTTCCGGTTGGCTAGCGGGCCTTCACCGGAGCTACGAGCAGTACTTC.

This clone was seen a few times. The identical CDR3 is also encoded by other nucleotide sequences in the sample. The gene calls are TRBV25-1 and TRBJ2-2; perhaps TRBD1 as D (5 bases). The CDR3 contains 14 residues. Germline CDR1 reads MGHDK; CDR2 reads SYGVNS. V was pared by 1 base and J by 3 bases, with 6 bases between. The CDR3 nucleotides read TGTGCCAGCAGTGAATCCAGGGACACCGGGGAGCTGTTTTTT. Amino acid sequence: CASSESRDTGELFF.

This clone was found once. This rearrangement joins TRBV11-2 to TRBJ2-2; 14 nucleotides match TRBD2. CDR3 length: 16 residues. V gave up 6 bases and J gave up 4 bases; unmatched junction bases: 4. Germline V lookup: CDR1 SGHAT, CDR2 FQNNGV. DNA of the CDR3: TGTGCCAGCAGATATGGACTAGCGGGGGGCACCGGGGAGCTGTTTTTT. Its translation is CASRYGLAGGTGELFF.

This clone was found once. The rearrangement uses TRBV5-1 and TRBJ2-7; no firm D call. Per germline, CDR1 SGHRS and CDR2 YFSETQ. The V and J ends lost 3 bases and 7 bases respectively, with 29 bases between them. The CDR3 loop spans 18 amino acids. In nucleotides, the CDR3 is TGCGCCAGCAGCTCCGGCCAGAGTGGGATTCACCTCTATAGTGAGCAGTACTTC. It is translated as CASSSGQSGIHLYSEQYF.

This clone was found a few times. V gene TRBV4-1 combines with J gene TRBJ1-3; D is uncertain. The germline V and J ends were trimmed by 1 base and 0 bases, with 7 bases remaining between them. This CDR3 region has 15 residues. From germline, CDR1 is MGHRA and CDR2 YSYEKL. The DNA for the CDR3 is TGCGCCAGCAGCCAAGTCGCGGGCTCTGGAAACACCATATATTTT. Residues: CASSQVAGSGNTIYF.

In DNA, the CDR3 is TGTGCCAGCAGCCAAGACCAGGGGAAAACTCACTACGAGCAGTACTTC. It encodes CASSQDQGKTHYEQYF. The chain has TRBV4-2 and TRBJ2-7; a weak D match, TRBD1 (6 bases). Per germline, CDR1 LGHNA and CDR2 YNFKEQ. V lost 0 bases and J 3 bases, leaving 15 bases between the germline ends. This CDR3 has 16 amino acids.

The chain is built from TRBV28 and TRBJ2-1, with D possibly TRBD2 on 5 matching bases. Between the trimmed V and J ends, which lost 6 bases and 4 bases, there was a span of 28 bases. The germline CDR1 and CDR2 sequences are MDHEN and SYDVKM. This CDR3 is built from 19 residues. The CDR3 DNA sequence: TGTGCCAGCAGCCCCGATCCGCGTGAAGGGTTGGGAGCATACAATGAGCAGTTCTTC. Translated: CASSPDPREGLGAYNEQFF.

The genes are TRBV13 and TRBJ1-3; 12 bases line up with TRBD1. The V and J ends lost 6 bases and 11 bases, in that order; junction bases with no gene match: 5. Germline assignment: CDR1 PRHDT and CDR2 FYEKMQ (reference sequence). The CDR3 consists of 13 residues. CDR3 amino acids: CASRARDRGPIYF. DNA for the CDR3: TGTGCCAGCAGAGCTAGGGACAGGGGGCCCATATATTTT. Together with reference TRBV13 and TRBJ1-3, the CDR3 gives the full variable domain: AAGVIQSPRHLIKEKRETATLKCYPIPRHDTVYWYQQGPGQDPQFLISFYEKMQSDKGSIPDRFSAQQFSDYHSELNMSSLELGDSALYFCASRARDRGPIYFGEGSWLTVV.

The chain links TRBV30 to TRBJ1-1; D not resolved. The length of the CDR3 is 12 residues. Germline CDR1 reads GTSNPN; CDR2 reads SVGIG (reference sequence). Trimming pared 5 bases from V and 5 bases from J, leaving 12 bases between. The CDR3 nucleotides are TGTGCCTGGGCCGAGAGCAGGACTGAAGCTTTCTTT. Translation: CAWAESRTEAFF.

A few counts support this clone. The rearrangement uses TRBV19 and TRBJ2-7; weak D call: TRBD2 (5 bases). V dropped 5 bases and J dropped 0 bases, with 11 bases sitting between them. This CDR3 comprises 14 residues. CDR1 is LNHDA, CDR2 SQIVND, per germline (reference sequence). Here the CDR3 DNA reads TGTGCCAGTAGTCGGACTGTGAGCTCCTACGAGCAGTACTTC. Amino acids: CASSRTVSSYEQYF. The variable domain in full, completed from reference TRBV19 and TRBJ2-7, reads DGGITQSPKYLFRKEGQNVTLSCEQNLNHDAMYWYRQDPGQGLRLIYYSQIVNDFQKGDIAEGYSVSREKKESFPLTVTSAQKNPTAFYLCASSRTVSSYEQYFGPGTRLTVT.

The gene calls are TRBV12-5 and TRBJ2-1; D may be TRBD1 (6 bases). The germline CDR1 and CDR2 sequences are LGHNT and FRNRAP. Trimming stripped 6 bases from V and 5 bases from J, with 11 bases between. The length of the CDR3 is 13 residues. The CDR3 is CASGGANDNEQFF. In DNA, the CDR3 is TGTGCTAGTGGGGGGGCTAACGACAATGAGCAGTTCTTC.

This sequence joins TRBV19 and TRBJ2-5, with 15 nucleotides matching TRBD2. The germline V gene encodes CDR1 LNHDA and CDR2 SQIVND (reference sequence). V gave up 4 bases and J gave up 3 bases; unmatched junction bases: 3. CDR3 length: 16 residues. CDR3 region: CASSRTSGGAEETQYF. In DNA, the CDR3 is TGTGCCAGTAGTAGGACTAGCGGGGGGGCCGAAGAGACCCAGTACTTC.

CDR3 bases: TGTGCCAGCAGCTTAGAGGGATCCTATAATTCACCCCTCCACTTT. Translating gives CASSLEGSYNSPLHF. This chain joins TRBV7-2 and TRBJ1-6; D not resolved. The CDR3 extends over 15 amino acids. V was clipped by 1 base and J by 1 base, with 5 bases between them. Looked up from germline, CDR1 is SGHTA and CDR2 is FQGNSA.

The rearrangement links TRBV18 to TRBJ2-2, with 9 bases fitting TRBD1. Unmatched junction bases numbered 21, after V lost 5 bases and J lost 2 bases. Germline V gives CDR1 KGHSH, CDR2 LQKENI. CDR3 length equals 21 residues. CDR3 in amino acids: CASSGPGQGLFVTSNTGELFF. CDR3 DNA sequence: TGTGCCAGCTCAGGACCGGGACAGGGACTCTTCGTCACGAGTAACACCGGGGAGCTGTTTTTT.

The CDR3 region is CASTTAQISGNTIYF. The CDR3 DNA reads as TGTGCCAGCACCACGGCGCAGATCTCTGGAAACACCATATATTTT. The V and J genes are TRBV28 and TRBJ1-3, with D uncertain. The CDR3 is 15 residues long. Germline V gene sequence: CDR1 MDHEN, CDR2 SYDVKM. With 7 bases removed from V and 0 bases from J, the gap between germline ends came to 13 bases. Based on the CDR3 plus reference TRBV28 and TRBJ1-3, the full variable domain is DVKVTQSSRYLVKRTGEKVFLECVQDMDHENMFWYRQDPGLGLRLIYFSYDVKMKEKGDIPEGYSVSREKKERFSLILESASTNQTSMYLCASTTAQISGNTIYFGEGSWLTVV.

This chain links TRBV13 with TRBJ2-7, with TRBD2 matching 11 bases. From germline, CDR1 is PRHDT and CDR2 FYEKMQ (reference sequence). This CDR3 contains 14 residues. J was trimmed by 4 bases and V by 3 bases; bases with no gene match: 2. CDR3 nucleotides: TGTGCCAGCAGCTTCGGGACTAGCGGTTACGAGCAGTACTTC. It codes for CASSFGTSGYEQYF.

This clone appeared a single time. V is TRBV11-3 and J is TRBJ1-6; D not resolved. The CDR3 totals 14 residues. CDR1 is SGHNT, CDR2 YENEEA, per germline. The V gene lost 10 bases and the J gene lost 0 bases, with 10 bases spanning the gap. This chain's CDR3 is CATVVGSYNSPLHF. The CDR3 DNA reads as TGTGCCACCGTCGTAGGCTCCTATAATTCACCCCTCCACTTT.

This chain joins TRBV5-4 and TRBJ2-5, with unresolved D. This CDR3 has 13 amino acids. Germline CDR1 SGHNT, CDR2 YYREEE (reference sequence). V shed 4 bases and J shed 2 bases, with 9 bases lying between them. CDR3 residues: CASSPVRQETQYF. The DNA of the CDR3 is TGTGCCAGCAGCCCCGTACGGCAAGAGACCCAGTACTTC.

V usage is TRBV6-5 and J usage is TRBJ2-2, with a tentative D call TRBD1 (7 bases). The CDR3 has 16 residues. Germline CDR1 reads MNHEY; CDR2 reads SVGAGI. Trimming stripped 2 bases from V and 2 bases from J, with 12 bases between. The CDR3 is CASSYGGGTNTGELFF. DNA for the CDR3: TGTGCCAGCAGTTACGGAGGGGGCACTAACACCGGGGAGCTGTTTTTT.

V gene TRBV27 combines with J gene TRBJ2-7; 10 bases are a match to TRBD2. The length of the CDR3 is 15 residues. After removal of 2 bases from V and 2 bases from J, the junction contained 3 bases not matched to a gene. In germline, CDR1 is MNHEY, CDR2 SMNVEV (reference sequence). CDR3 protein: CASSLKREGTYEQYF. In DNA form, the CDR3 reads TGTGCCAGCAGTTTAAAGCGGGAGGGAACCTACGAGCAGTACTTC.

The V gene is TRBV11-2, the J gene TRBJ2-1; perhaps D is TRBD1 or TRBD2 (5 bases each). Deletions cut 1 base from V and 4 bases from J, with 11 bases between. The CDR3 totals 15 residues. CDR1 SGHAT and CDR2 FQNNGV come from the germline V gene. The CDR3 loop reads CASSLGRDLYNEQFF. CDR3 DNA: TGTGCCAGCAGCTTAGGCCGGGACCTTTACAATGAGCAGTTCTTC.

V usage is TRBV2 and J usage is TRBJ2-7; 7 nucleotides match TRBD2. This CDR3 region has 15 residues. V gave up 0 bases and J gave up 0 bases; unmatched junction bases: 2. In germline, CDR1 is SNHLY, CDR2 FYNNEI. CDR3 DNA sequence: TGTGCCAGCAGTGAAGCGGGAGGGCCCTCCTACGAGCAGTACTTC. Its protein is CASSEAGGPSYEQYF.

This chain connects TRBV5-4 to TRBJ2-5; D gene uncertain. Germline CDR1 SGHNT, CDR2 YYREEE (reference sequence). The CDR3 spans 13 residues. Trimming left V 0 bases short and J 5 bases short, with 8 bases between. The CDR3 loop is CASSLVPVETQYF. The DNA for the CDR3 is TGTGCCAGCAGCTTGGTTCCCGTTGAGACCCAGTACTTC.

With respect to this clone: This sample also contains other DNA sequences that code for the same CDR3. The V call is TRBV28, the J call TRBJ2-7, with TRBD1 matching 11 bases. This CDR3 has 16 amino acids. CDR1 and CDR2 from the germline V gene are MDHEN and SYDVKM. V lost 3 bases and J lost 4; bases outside the gene matches: 8. The CDR3 nucleotides read TGTGCCAGCAGTTTCCATTCCGGGACAGGGGGATACGAGCAGTACTTC. This translates into CASSFHSGTGGYEQYF.

In DNA form, the CDR3 reads TGTGCCAGCAGCGCCGTGAGGGGACACACCTTC. Its translation is CASSAVRGHTF. The chain employs TRBV5-4 and TRBJ1-2; tentative D call: TRBD1 (5 bases). Trimming took 4 bases from V and 12 from J, leaving 13 bases between them. Germline loops: CDR1 SGHNT, CDR2 YYREEE (reference sequence). CDR3 length: 11 amino acids.

This clone has only one observation. The rearrangement joins TRBV6-1 to TRBJ2-3; tentatively, D is TRBD2 (5 bases). The CDR3 extends over 13 amino acids. V was shortened by 9 bases and J by 5 bases, with 15 bases between the two germline ends. Germline lookup yields CDR1 MNHNS and CDR2 SASEGT. CDR3 protein: CASHQREQDTQYF. The CDR3 DNA sequence: TGTGCCAGTCACCAAAGGGAGCAAGATACGCAGTATTTT.

The chain joins TRBV5-1 to TRBJ2-5, with D perhaps TRBD1 (6 bases). This CDR3 is built from 15 residues. The germline V and J ends were trimmed by 4 bases and 0 bases, with 13 bases remaining between them. CDR1 and CDR2 from the germline V gene are SGHRS and YFSETQ. The CDR3 region is CASSPYRQDQETQYF. CDR3 DNA: TGCGCCAGCAGCCCCTACCGACAGGACCAAGAGACCCAGTACTTC.

The chain recombines TRBV2 with TRBJ2-1; no firm D call. The CDR3 has 17 amino acids. The V and J ends lost 7 bases and 2 bases respectively, with 21 bases between them. Germline CDR1 and CDR2: SNHLY and FYNNEI. The CDR3 DNA sequence: TGTGCCAGCAACGAGGATATAGCTGCCTCCACCTACAATGAGCAGTTCTTC. Amino acids: CASNEDIAASTYNEQFF.

The rearrangement links TRBV5-4 to TRBJ2-4, with a tentative D call TRBD2 (5 bases). This CDR3 is 13 amino acids long. V was shortened by 0 bases and J by 9 bases, with 10 bases between the two germline ends. Germline V gene lookup returns CDR1 SGHNT and CDR2 YYREEE (reference sequence). Here the CDR3 DNA reads TGTGCCAGCAGCTTGGAGGAAGGGAGCATTCAGTACTTC. Its translation is CASSLEEGSIQYF.

This sequence joins TRBV5-6 and TRBJ1-5; 7 positions match TRBD1. CDR1 SGHDT and CDR2 YYEEEE come from the germline V gene. Unmatched junction bases numbered 7, after V lost 1 base and J lost 6 bases. The CDR3 totals 15 residues. The chain's CDR3 is CASSLWYRGGQPQHF. CDR3 DNA: TGTGCCAGCAGCTTGTGGTACAGGGGAGGTCAGCCCCAGCATTTT.

This clone is medium-sized by share. The V gene is TRBV7-6, the J gene TRBJ1-5; D is uncertain. CDR1 and CDR2 from the germline V gene are SGHVS and FNYEAQ. Trimming shortened V by 2 bases and J by 4 bases, and 12 bases separated the two germline ends. The CDR3 runs 15 residues. CDR3 sequence: CASSLKGQQNQPQHF. The CDR3 DNA reads TGTGCCAGCAGCTTAAAAGGGCAACAAAATCAGCCCCAGCATTTT.